A single sample gave rise to the 30 T cell receptor beta chains below, sequenced in a study of HIV-infected patients and healthy controls. Each CDR3 protein is one row after TCRdb ran MiXCR on the 5' RACE reads. The sample consists of about 64,000 distinct CDR3 sequences, about 19% of them appearing once. Source material: CD4+ T cells from blood. Every receptor here comes from a human donor in good health.

This clonotype has a count of ten or more. This chain links TRBV27 with TRBJ2-1; perhaps TRBD2 as D (5 bases). Trimming took off 2 bases at V and 6 bases at J, with 17 bases between the two ends. Germline V gene sequence: CDR1 MNHEY, CDR2 SMNVEV (reference sequence). The CDR3 spans 16 residues. The CDR3 spells CASSLRTSSPPNEQFF. CDR3 coding DNA: TGTGCCAGCAGTTTACGTACTAGTTCCCCCCCCAATGAGCAGTTCTTC.

This clonotype appeared a few times. The chain combines TRBV19 with TRBJ1-1; D gene ambiguous. The CDR3 has 13 residues. Germline V CDR1 and CDR2: LNHDA, SQIVND (reference sequence). V was shortened by 1 base and J by 3 bases, with 6 bases between the two germline ends. Here the CDR3 reads CASSIVKDTEAFF. In DNA form, the CDR3 reads TGTGCCAGTAGTATAGTCAAGGACACTGAAGCTTTCTTT.

This clonotype was detected ten times or more. The rearrangement links TRBV11-2 to TRBJ2-7; no reliable D call. Germline CDR1 SGHAT, CDR2 FQNNGV. The CDR3 is made up of 14 amino acids. The V end lost 2 bases, the J end lost 2 bases, and 10 bases lay between the germline ends. The CDR3, as DNA: TGTGCCAGCAGCTTAATCGACCTCACCTACGAGCAGTACTTC. Encoded protein: CASSLIDLTYEQYF.

This clonotype was found many times. CDR3 bases: TGCAGCGCCCTGGCCTCGAACACCGGGGAGCTGTTTTTT. This gives the protein CSALASNTGELFF. This chain joins TRBV29-1 and TRBJ2-2; D is ambiguous. The CDR3 has 13 amino acids. CDR1 and CDR2 from the germline V gene are SQVTM and ANQGSEA. V lost 7 bases to trimming and J lost 0 bases, with 9 bases between them.

This clonotype was detected only a few times. The gene calls are TRBV6-5 and TRBJ2-2, with TRBD2 identical over 12 bases. The CDR3 covers 18 residues. V was pared by 0 bases and J by 0 bases, with 2 bases of the junction left unmatched. The germline V gene has CDR1 MNHEY and CDR2 SVGAGI. The CDR3 sequence is CASSYSSSGRANTGELFF. In DNA form, the CDR3 reads TGTGCCAGCAGTTACTCGTCTAGCGGGAGGGCGAACACCGGGGAGCTGTTTTTT.

This clonotype was detected a few times. The chain joins TRBV6-4 to TRBJ1-1, with unresolved D. The V gene lost 3 bases and the J gene lost 3 bases, with 8 bases spanning the gap. The germline CDR1 and CDR2 sequences are MRHNA and SNTAGT. The CDR3 loop spans 13 amino acids. The CDR3 reads CASSEERDTEAFF. CDR3 bases: TGTGCCAGCAGTGAGGAGAGGGACACTGAAGCTTTCTTT.

This clonotype has at least ten counts. The gene calls are TRBV28 and TRBJ2-1, with D perhaps TRBD2 (5 bases). V dropped 7 bases and J dropped 1 base, with 20 bases sitting between them. Germline-derived CDR1 and CDR2 are MDHEN and SYDVKM. This CDR3 region has 17 residues. The CDR3 sequence: CASTHRGVRESYNEQFF. The CDR3 DNA is TGTGCCAGCACTCATCGTGGGGTCCGGGAATCCTACAATGAGCAGTTCTTC.

In its sample, this clonotype was seen many times. V and J are TRBV5-5 and TRBJ2-7; no reliable D call. The CDR3 sequence is 14 residues long. Per germline, CDR1 SGHKS and CDR2 YYEKEE (reference sequence). V was trimmed by 0 bases and J by 0 bases, leaving 7 bases between them. Here the CDR3 DNA reads TGTGCCAGCAGCTTGGGACGGAGCTCCTACGAGCAGTACTTC. Translated: CASSLGRSSYEQYF.

V and J are TRBV19 and TRBJ1-2; D is possibly TRBD1 (6 bases). The CDR3 length is 15 residues. Germline assignment: CDR1 LNHDA and CDR2 SQIVND (reference sequence). Trimming took 7 bases from V and 2 from J, leaving 17 bases between them. CDR3 coding DNA: TGTGCCAGTACCACCGGACAGCTGTTAAACTATGGCTACACCTTC. It encodes CASTTGQLLNYGYTF.

The chain employs TRBV5-1 and TRBJ2-1, with D hard to call. The V and J ends lost 0 bases and 5 bases respectively, with 6 bases between them. The length of the CDR3 is 13 residues. Germline CDR1 and CDR2: SGHRS and YFSETQ. The CDR3 loop reads CASSLAQDNEQFF. The CDR3 DNA sequence: TGCGCCAGCAGCTTGGCCCAGGACAATGAGCAGTTCTTC.

This clonotype was counted ten times or more. The chain uses TRBV2 and TRBJ2-3; the D is unclear. This CDR3 is built from 13 residues. Germline loops: CDR1 SNHLY, CDR2 FYNNEI. The V end lost 6 bases, the J end lost 2 bases, and 9 bases lay between the germline ends. CDR3 residues: CASRKQDTDTQYF. DNA of the CDR3: TGTGCCAGCAGGAAGCAGGACACAGATACGCAGTATTTT.

This chain connects TRBV10-2 to TRBJ1-5, with unresolved D. This CDR3 has 17 residues. V was trimmed by 0 bases and J by 4 bases, leaving 16 bases between them. CDR1 is WSHSY and CDR2 is SAAADI in the germline V gene. The CDR3 nucleotides are TGCGCCAGCAGTGAGTCGATTTCGGGTTGGGGTAATCAGCCCCAGCATTTT. It encodes CASSESISGWGNQPQHF.

In its sample, this clonotype was seen many times. The chain carries TRBV5-1 and TRBJ1-2, with 7 bases that match TRBD1. The CDR3 totals 15 residues. Germline CDR1 is SGHRS and CDR2 is YFSETQ. V lost 0 bases and J lost 6; bases outside the gene matches: 8. CDR3 protein: CASSLGAGGSDGYTF. CDR3 bases: TGCGCCAGCAGCTTGGGCGCAGGGGGGAGCGATGGCTACACCTTC. The whole variable domain, remainder taken from reference TRBV5-1 and TRBJ1-2, is KAGVTQTPRYLIKTRGQQVTLSCSPISGHRSVSWYQQTPGQGLQFLFEYFSETQRNKGNFPGRFSGRQFSNSRSEMNVSTLELGDSALYLCASSLGAGGSDGYTFGSGTRLTVV.

This clonotype was detected many times. As DNA, the CDR3 is TGTGCCAGCAGCCAAGTTTCGGGGGGCACTGAAGCTTTCTTT. Translating it yields CASSQVSGGTEAFF. The chain couples TRBV3-1 to TRBJ1-1, with D possibly being TRBD1 (5 bases). The V gene's germline CDR1 is LGHDT and CDR2 YNNKEL (reference sequence). Trimming cost V 1 base and J 4 bases, with 10 bases left between them. The CDR3 is 14 amino acids.

This clonotype was observed once. The chain uses TRBV12-3 or TRBV12-4 and TRBJ1-1, with 8 nucleotides matching TRBD1. This CDR3 comprises 13 residues. The trim removed 6 bases at V and 10 bases at J, leaving 10 bases unmatched. The DNA for the CDR3 is TGTGCCAGCAGGTATCCCGGGACAGGAATAGCTTTCTTT. Protein: CASRYPGTGIAFF.

In this sample, this clonotype turned up a few times. CDR3 region: CASSYQGTDTQYF. CDR3 coding DNA: TGTGCCAGCAGTTACCAGGGCACAGATACGCAGTATTTT. The chain employs TRBV28 and TRBJ2-3; D is unresolved. The length of the CDR3 is 13 residues. Germline assignment: CDR1 MDHEN and CDR2 SYDVKM. Trimming cost V 4 bases and J 1 base, with 6 bases left between them.

This clonotype showed up many times. CDR3 coding DNA: TGTGCCAGCAGTTTCGGATTGAGGGCGGCGGCCAACGTCCTGACTTTC. Its translation: CASSFGLRAAANVLTF. The chain combines TRBV6-2 or TRBV6-3 with TRBJ2-6; D perhaps matches TRBD2 (5 bases). CDR1 and CDR2 (germline): MNHEY, SVGEGT. CDR3 length equals 16 residues. Trimming took 4 bases from V and 6 from J, leaving 16 bases between them.

This clonotype was detected many times. V gene TRBV5-5 combines with J gene TRBJ1-2; 8 bases line up with TRBD1. With 2 bases clipped from V and 6 bases from J, the junction kept 18 bases outside the gene matches. Germline values: CDR1 SGHKS, CDR2 YYEKEE (reference sequence). This CDR3 spans 18 amino acids. DNA for the CDR3: TGTGCCAGCAGCTTATTCCTACCTGGACAGGGCGGTAGGGATGGCTACACCTTC. Its translation: CASSLFLPGQGGRDGYTF. The entire variable domain, with the rest obtained from reference TRBV5-5 and TRBJ1-2, is as follows: DAGVTQSPTHLIKTRGQQVTLRCSPISGHKSVSWYQQVLGQGPQFIFQYYEKEERGRGNFPDRFSARQFPNYSSELNVNALLLGDSALYLCASSLFLPGQGGRDGYTFGSGTRLTVV.

This clonotype showed up many times. V is TRBV2 and J is TRBJ2-5; D gene ambiguous. The V end was cut by 5 bases, the J end by 5 bases, with 18 bases between. This CDR3 spans 15 amino acids. Germline V lookup: CDR1 SNHLY, CDR2 FYNNEI. In nucleotides, the CDR3 is TGTGCCAGCAGTAACCTCCAGAACAGTTGGGAGACCCAGTACTTC. Protein: CASSNLQNSWETQYF.

This clonotype showed up many times. This rearrangement joins TRBV6-5 to TRBJ2-7, with 9 bases identical to TRBD1. The CDR3 totals 18 residues. CDR1 and CDR2 (germline): MNHEY, SVGAGI. V dropped 8 bases and J dropped 8; count of bases not matched to a gene: 25. CDR3 in DNA: TGTGCCAGCTTCCCGTTGCTACAGGGGGCGCCGGTGAATAACCAGCAGTACTTC. Protein product: CASFPLLQGAPVNNQQYF.

This clonotype was observed a single time. The chain recombines TRBV29-1 with TRBJ1-2; 7 bases line up with TRBD1. The CDR3 is 11 residues long. With 1 base clipped from V and 9 bases from J, the junction kept 2 bases outside the gene matches. From germline, CDR1 is SQVTM and CDR2 ANQGSEA. DNA of the CDR3: TGCAGCGTTGAAGGACAGGGCCGCTACACCTTC. It translates to CSVEGQGRYTF.

This clonotype was seen more than once but under ten times. This sequence joins TRBV7-9 and TRBJ1-1; 7 positions agree with TRBD1. CDR1 is SEHNR and CDR2 is FQNEAQ in the germline V gene (reference sequence). This CDR3 is built from 15 residues. Germline trimming cut 6 bases from V and 5 bases from J; bases unmatched to any gene: 12. The CDR3: CASRVRRGRETEAFF. The CDR3 DNA is TGTGCCAGCAGGGTTCGGAGGGGGCGAGAAACTGAAGCTTTCTTT.

This clonotype was seen more than once but under ten times. The chain has TRBV12-3 or TRBV12-4 and TRBJ1-4; tentative D call: TRBD1 (5 bases). With 3 bases removed from V and 11 bases from J, the gap between germline ends came to 7 bases. The length of the CDR3 is 11 residues. The CDR3 here is CASSFGGKLFF. The CDR3 region has the DNA TGTGCCAGCAGTTTTGGGGGGAAACTGTTTTTT.

This clonotype was found many times. V usage is TRBV15 and J usage is TRBJ2-3, with 9 bases aligning to TRBD2. V shed 0 bases and J 0 bases; nucleotides not matched to a gene: 4. The CDR3 is 17 amino acids. The germline gives CDR1 LNHNV, CDR2 YYDKDF (reference sequence). CDR3 loop: CATSRDLAGGSTDTQYF. The CDR3, as DNA: TGTGCCACCAGCAGAGATCTGGCGGGAGGGAGCACAGATACGCAGTATTTT.

The sample holds many counts of this clonotype. The chain is built from TRBV4-3 and TRBJ2-5; 11 nucleotides line up with TRBD2. This CDR3 has 17 amino acids. The germline V gene encodes CDR1 LGHNA and CDR2 YSLEER. The junction had 7 bases not matched to a gene; V was cut back by 4 bases and J by 0 bases. The CDR3 loop reads CASSLASGGLDQETQYF. CDR3 sequence (DNA): TGCGCCAGCAGCCTGGCTAGCGGGGGGCTAGACCAAGAGACCCAGTACTTC.

The CDR3 DNA sequence: TGCGCCAGCAGCCGCCAGACTAGCGGGGGGTCGGAGCAGTACTTC. It is translated as CASSRQTSGGSEQYF. The chain joins TRBV4-1 to TRBJ2-7; 13 bases are shared with TRBD2. In germline, CDR1 is MGHRA, CDR2 YSYEKL. Trimming at V came to 4 bases and at J to 7 bases, leaving 7 bases not matched to a gene. The CDR3 consists of 15 residues.

This clonotype appeared many times. The chain employs TRBV18 and TRBJ1-1, with D possibly matching TRBD1 (5 bases). The CDR3 runs 15 residues. With 0 bases removed from V and 5 bases from J, the gap between germline ends came to 13 bases. CDR1 and CDR2 (germline): KGHSH, LQKENI. CDR3 sequence: CASSPPSMGVTEAFF. In DNA form, the CDR3 reads TGTGCCAGCTCACCACCATCAATGGGGGTTACTGAAGCTTTCTTT.

This sequence joins TRBV25-1 and TRBJ2-5; no clear D. Germline V lookup: CDR1 MGHDK, CDR2 SYGVNS. The CDR3 totals 13 residues. V was clipped by 10 bases and J by 2 bases, with 14 bases between them. The CDR3 reads CATSPGPQETQYF. DNA for the CDR3: TGTGCCACCTCCCCAGGACCTCAAGAGACCCAGTACTTC.

This clonotype has at least ten counts. In DNA, the CDR3 is TGTGCCAGCAGTTCCGCCCGGGACTCCTATGGCTACACCTTC. This gives the protein CASSSARDSYGYTF. This rearrangement joins TRBV12-3 or TRBV12-4 to TRBJ1-2; D may be TRBD1 (5 bases). The CDR3 has 14 residues. With 4 bases removed from V and 4 bases from J, the gap between germline ends came to 13 bases.

This clonotype was found many times. The chain combines TRBV6-6 with TRBJ1-5, with a possible D match to TRBD1 (6 bases). V lost 5 bases and J lost 1, with 15 bases in between. The CDR3 has 16 amino acids. CDR1 MNHNY and CDR2 SVGAGI come from the germline V gene (reference sequence). The DNA of the CDR3 is TGTGCCAGCAGTACAACCGGGACAAGAAGCAATCAGCCCCAGCATTTT. Translation gives CASSTTGTRSNQPQHF.